This T cell receptor (beta chain) was observed in a study of neoadjuvant nivolumab and ipilimumab in lung cancer. Study at large: Patients got nivolumab 3 mg/kg on days 1, 15 and 29; combination added ipilimumab 1 mg/kg day 1.

The assay was immunoSEQ multiplex PCR, and TCRdb's table has in-frame clones only and misses some. In the table there are about 38,000 clones, 80% to 90% of which are singletons. This clone was detected once. V dropped 8 bases and J dropped 2; count of bases not matched to a gene: 2. Germline lookup yields CDR1 MNHEY and CDR2 SVGAGI. The CDR3 is 12 amino acids. The clonotype originates from an adult with non-small cell lung cancer. Sequencing used peripheral blood, obtained before neoadjuvant nivolumab, alone or with ipilimumab. The V call is TRBV6-5, the J call TRBJ1-2; 7 nucleotides line up with TRBD1. CDR3 nucleotides: TGTGCCAGCGGGACAGCGAACTATGGCTACACCTTC. Protein: CASGTANYGYTF.